One sample yielded the 30 T cell receptor beta chains listed below, sequenced in a study of T cells after yellow fever vaccination (dated by TCRdb to the late 2010s). The treatment or condition label, as the study defines it: live attenuated yellow fever vaccine strain. Library method: 5' RACE. TCRdb shows the sequencer as Illumina HiSeq 2500. TCRdb reworked the public reads: Q25 trimming with fastp, MiXCR clone assembly, productive beta chains retained. Rows matching on CDR3 protein sequence are summarized as one entry with the most common DNA and genes. The sample data list 550,000 to 750,000 distinct CDR3 sequences, and roughly 14% of these were observed just once. 11% to 15% of the sample lies in the top ten. This material consisted of PBMCs, taken on the day of the yellow fever booster vaccination. The receptors originated from a man aged 25 to 40 who received the YFV17D yellow fever vaccine.

This chain uses TRBV12-3 or TRBV12-4 with TRBJ1-1; maybe TRBD1 (5 bases). The germline V and J ends were trimmed by 5 bases and 4 bases, with 14 bases remaining between them. This CDR3 spans 14 amino acids. CDR3 coding DNA: TGTGCCAGCAGTCTGACCCACGGGGGCACTGAAGCTTTCTTT. It translates to CASSLTHGGTEAFF.

The chain employs TRBV7-3 and TRBJ2-7; TRBD2 matches at 10 bases. Germline V lookup: CDR1 SGHTA, CDR2 FQGTGA. V shed 4 bases, J shed 7 bases, and the junction held 7 bases outside the gene matches. The CDR3 is made up of 14 amino acids. CDR3 residues: CASSSGTSAQEQYF. CDR3 coding DNA: TGTGCCAGCAGCTCCGGGACTAGCGCGCAAGAGCAGTACTTC.

The rearrangement uses TRBV7-9 and TRBJ2-5; 9 bases match TRBD2. CDR3 size: 13 residues. Germline-derived CDR1 and CDR2 are SEHNR and FQNEAQ (reference sequence). The junction had 5 bases not matched to a gene; V was cut back by 8 bases and J by 4 bases. In DNA, the CDR3 is TGTGCCAGCGTGCGGGGGGGAGGAGAGACCCAGTACTTC. It codes for CASVRGGGETQYF. The entire variable domain, with the rest obtained from reference TRBV7-9 and TRBJ2-5, is as follows: DTGVSQNPRHKITKRGQNVTFRCDPISEHNRLYWYRQTLGQGPEFLTYFQNEAQLEKSRLLSDRFSAERPKGSFSTLEIQRTEQGDSAMYLCASVRGGGETQYFGPGTRLLVL.

The rearrangement joins TRBV5-1 to TRBJ2-1; D is undetermined. Germline V CDR1 and CDR2: SGHRS, YFSETQ. The germline V and J ends were trimmed by 2 bases and 10 bases, with 13 bases remaining between them. The CDR3 spans 13 residues. CDR3 sequence reads: CASSFEGFGEQFF. In DNA, the CDR3 is TGCGCCAGCAGCTTTGAAGGATTCGGGGAGCAGTTCTTC.

To note about this clonotype: A read error may produce the germline difference seen at one junction end. This chain links TRBV7-7 with TRBJ2-1; the D gene is possibly TRBD2 (6 bases). Looked up from germline, CDR1 is SSHAT and CDR2 is FNYEAQ (reference sequence). CDR3 size: 14 residues. The CDR3 region has the DNA TGTGCTAGCAGCCCCCGGCAGGGAGGAAATGAGCAGTTCTTC. The encoded protein is CASSPRQGGNEQFF.

The chain recombines TRBV20-1 with TRBJ1-4; D is unclear. The ends were cut back, 6 bases at V and 5 bases at J, with 13 bases in the middle. Germline CDR1 reads DFQATT; CDR2 reads SNEGSKA (reference sequence). This CDR3 spans 13 amino acids. CDR3: CSATGSRNEKLFF. The CDR3 nucleotides read TGCAGTGCCACCGGGTCTCGGAATGAAAAACTGTTTTTT.

This clonotype appeared a few times. The chain carries TRBV7-2 and TRBJ2-2; 10 positions match TRBD1. The CDR3 spans 15 residues. The ends lost 6 bases at V and 7 bases at J; junction bases unmatched: 8. CDR1 and CDR2 from the germline V gene are SGHTA and FQGNSA. The CDR3, as DNA: TGTGCCAGCAGAATGGACAGGGGGAGGGGCGGGGAGCTGTTTTTT. This codes for CASRMDRGRGGELFF.

Regarding this clonotype: One junction end disagrees with the germline gene, perhaps due to a read error. This chain joins TRBV15 and TRBJ2-7; 7 bases match TRBD2. In germline, CDR1 is LNHNV, CDR2 YYDKDF (reference sequence). The CDR3 length is 15 residues. CDR3 region: CATRRGSWEGHEQYF. Written as DNA, the CDR3 is TGTGCCACCAGGAGAGGCTCGTGGGAGGGCCACGAGCAGTACTTC. The full variable domain, in which reference TRBV15 and TRBJ2-7 provide the parts outside the CDR3, is DAMVIQNPRYQVTQFGKPVTLSCSQTLNHNVMYWYQQKSSQAPKLLFHYYDKDFNNEADTPDNFQSRRPNTSFCFLDIRSPGLGDTAMYLCATRRGSWEGHEQYFGPGTRLTVT.

The chain links TRBV6-2 or TRBV6-3 to TRBJ2-3; D is undetermined. From germline, CDR1 is MNHEY and CDR2 SVGEGT. The V end was cut by 0 bases, the J end by 0 bases, with 13 bases between. The CDR3 runs 17 residues. As DNA, the CDR3 is TGTGCCAGCAGTTACTCGAGCGTAAAGGAAAGCACAGATACGCAGTATTTT. Translating gives CASSYSSVKESTDTQYF.

The rearrangement links TRBV12-3 or TRBV12-4 to TRBJ2-1; D assignment may be TRBD1 or TRBD2 (5 bases each). Trimming shortened V by 6 bases and J by 4 bases, and 16 bases separated the two germline ends. The CDR3 is made up of 15 amino acids. CDR3 bases: TGTGCCAGCAGCTCGCCCGGGACCCAGTACAATGAGCAGTTCTTC. Amino acid sequence: CASSSPGTQYNEQFF.

This chain uses TRBV19 with TRBJ1-5; maybe TRBD1 (5 bases). The ends were cut back, 4 bases at V and 7 bases at J, with 11 bases in the middle. The CDR3 is 13 residues long. Germline V gives CDR1 LNHDA, CDR2 SQIVND (reference sequence). The CDR3 loop reads CASSSQGTQPQHF. The DNA of the CDR3 is TGTGCCAGTAGTAGTCAGGGTACGCAGCCCCAGCATTTT.

Only a few counts were recorded for this clonotype. CDR3 in amino acids: CASSRRLLNTEAFF. In DNA, the CDR3 is TGTGCCAGCAGCCGCCGACTGCTGAACACTGAAGCTTTCTTT. The rearrangement joins TRBV5-5 to TRBJ1-1; D is ambiguous. Germline V lookup: CDR1 SGHKS, CDR2 YYEKEE (reference sequence). V lost 4 bases, J lost 0 bases, and 10 bases lay in between. The CDR3 covers 14 residues.

Only a few counts were recorded for this clonotype. The chain uses TRBV24-1 and TRBJ2-1, with D possibly being TRBD2 (6 bases). V was clipped by 5 bases and J by 7 bases, with 14 bases between them. The CDR3 has 14 amino acids. Germline V gives CDR1 KGHDR, CDR2 SFDVKD. The CDR3 spells CATSGPGAINEQFF. The CDR3 region has the DNA TGTGCCACCAGTGGGCCGGGAGCGATAAATGAGCAGTTCTTC.

The rearrangement links TRBV11-2 to TRBJ2-5, with D hard to call. The length of the CDR3 is 14 residues. Deletions cut 1 base from V and 3 bases from J, with 9 bases between. Germline V gene lookup returns CDR1 SGHAT and CDR2 FQNNGV. CDR3 region: CASSLGATEETQYF. In nucleotides, the CDR3 is TGTGCCAGCAGCTTAGGGGCTACCGAAGAGACCCAGTACTTC.

The chain is built from TRBV5-1 and TRBJ2-1; 10 positions match TRBD2. The CDR3 has 18 amino acids. CDR1 SGHRS and CDR2 YFSETQ come from the germline V gene. Germline trimming cut 2 bases from V and 0 bases from J; bases unmatched to any gene: 8. The CDR3 DNA reads TGCGCCAGCAGCTTAGCTAGCGGGAGTGGGCCCTCCTACAATGAGCAGTTCTTC. This sequence encodes CASSLASGSGPSYNEQFF.

This clonotype was detected a few times. V and J are TRBV4-3 and TRBJ2-1; weak D call: TRBD1 (5 bases). V was shortened by 1 base and J by 7 bases, with 14 bases between the two germline ends. Germline V lookup: CDR1 LGHNA, CDR2 YSLEER. The CDR3 extends over 15 amino acids. CDR3 in DNA: TGCGCCAGCAGCCAAGGGACACCCCCCAATAATGAGCAGTTCTTC. Protein product: CASSQGTPPNNEQFF.

This rearrangement joins TRBV9 to TRBJ2-1; no reliable D call. Deletions cut 0 bases from V and 0 bases from J, with 10 bases between. Germline loops: CDR1 SGDLS, CDR2 YYNGEE. This CDR3 has 16 amino acids. The CDR3 region has the DNA TGTGCCAGCAGCGTAGAAGGCAGGACCTCCTACAATGAGCAGTTCTTC. It translates to CASSVEGRTSYNEQFF.

This clonotype was seen only a few times. This chain connects TRBV15 to TRBJ2-7, with TRBD2 matching 12 bases. The germline V gene has CDR1 LNHNV and CDR2 YYDKDF (reference sequence). Trimming cost V 0 bases and J 4 bases; bases outside gene matches: 1. The CDR3 runs 15 residues. CDR3 in amino acids: CATSREGLAGYEQYF. Written as DNA, the CDR3 is TGTGCCACCAGCAGAGAAGGACTAGCGGGATACGAGCAGTACTTC.

The chain is built from TRBV6-1 and TRBJ2-5, with TRBD1 matching over 8 bases. The J segment lost 4 bases and the V segment lost 6 bases, leaving 13 bases of the junction unmatched. Germline V gives CDR1 MNHNS, CDR2 SASEGT. The CDR3 has 16 residues. The CDR3 sequence is CASSESYWTGLETQYF. CDR3 nucleotide sequence: TGTGCCAGCAGCGAATCCTACTGGACAGGGCTAGAGACCCAGTACTTC.

V is TRBV11-2 and J is TRBJ2-1; D may correspond to TRBD1 or TRBD2 (5 bases each). Looked up from germline, CDR1 is SGHAT and CDR2 is FQNNGV. This CDR3 comprises 18 residues. V was cut by 6 bases and J by 5 bases, with 26 bases left in between. CDR3 DNA: TGTGCCAGCAGGGGGGTGTTGTCGTGGGGCACCGCCAACAATGAGCAGTTCTTC. Encoded protein: CASRGVLSWGTANNEQFF.

This clonotype was counted at least ten times. V is TRBV5-1 and J is TRBJ2-3; perhaps TRBD2 as D (5 bases). Germline values: CDR1 SGHRS, CDR2 YFSETQ. V lost 5 bases and J lost 5, with 12 bases in between. The CDR3 has 13 amino acids. The DNA for the CDR3 is TGCGCCAGCAGTTCTGGAGGTGGAGATACGCAGTATTTT. The encoded protein is CASSSGGGDTQYF.

This clonotype appeared a few times. The chain carries TRBV19 and TRBJ1-1; D gene uncertain. CDR1 is LNHDA, CDR2 SQIVND, per germline (reference sequence). The CDR3 runs to 12 residues. The V and J ends lost 1 base and 7 bases respectively, with 7 bases between them. The CDR3 DNA sequence: TGTGCCAGTAGTATAGCGGGCCATGAAGCTTTCTTT. This sequence encodes CASSIAGHEAFF.

This clonotype was seen a few times. The chain uses TRBV18 and TRBJ2-3; D is perhaps TRBD1 or TRBD2 (5 bases each). CDR1 KGHSH and CDR2 LQKENI come from the germline V gene. This CDR3 contains 17 residues. Trimming left V 5 bases short and J 11 bases short, with 29 bases between. The CDR3 protein is CASSNRGRTTWAPVQYF. The CDR3 DNA follows: TGTGCCAGCTCAAACCGGGGCAGAACTACTTGGGCCCCGGTGCAGTATTTT.

The rearrangement joins TRBV6-2 or TRBV6-3 to TRBJ2-3; D gene uncertain. Germline V gene data show CDR1 as MNHEY and CDR2 as SVGEGT. The CDR3 contains 11 residues. V lost 7 bases and J 5 bases, leaving 7 bases between the germline ends. In DNA form, the CDR3 reads TGTGCCAGCACCCGAGGAGATACGCAGTATTTT. Protein: CASTRGDTQYF.

This clonotype appeared a few times. DNA for the CDR3: TGTGCCAGCAGACTCTGGACTAGCGGGAGAGGTAACAATGAGCAGTTCTTC. Translating it yields CASRLWTSGRGNNEQFF. The V and J genes are TRBV12-3 or TRBV12-4 and TRBJ2-1; 13 nucleotides match TRBD2. V was pared by 6 bases and J by 5 bases, with 10 bases of the junction left unmatched. This CDR3 has 17 amino acids.

J is TRBJ2-1 and V is TRBV4-2, with D possibly being TRBD2 (6 bases). The CDR3 is made up of 15 amino acids. V lost 0 bases to trimming and J lost 14 bases, with 20 bases between them. CDR1 is LGHNA and CDR2 is YNFKEQ in the germline V gene. Here the CDR3 reads CASSQDHIAVLGEFF. The CDR3 DNA sequence: TGTGCCAGCAGCCAAGACCACATAGCGGTTCTGGGGGAGTTCTTC.

This chain connects TRBV15 to TRBJ1-2, with 8 bases aligning to TRBD1. The CDR3 totals 14 residues. Losses at the gene ends were 1 base for V and 5 bases for J; bases not matched to a gene: 3. Germline loops: CDR1 LNHNV, CDR2 YYDKDF (reference sequence). CDR3 bases: TGTGCCACCAGCAGAGGACAGGGGTGGTATGGCTACACCTTC. Translating it yields CATSRGQGWYGYTF.

The chain uses TRBV3-1 and TRBJ1-2; unclear D gene. V lost 3 bases to trimming and J lost 7 bases, with 9 bases between them. Looked up from germline, CDR1 is LGHDT and CDR2 is YNNKEL (reference sequence). The CDR3 extends over 12 amino acids. This CDR3 reads CASSQIGGGYTF. CDR3 bases: TGTGCCAGCAGCCAGATAGGAGGTGGCTACACCTTC.

This clonotype occurred a few times. This rearrangement joins TRBV19 to TRBJ2-1; D is undetermined. The CDR3 is made up of 11 amino acids. Germline-derived CDR1 and CDR2 are LNHDA and SQIVND (reference sequence). V shed 0 bases and J shed 7 bases, with 1 base lying between them. CDR3 amino acids: CASSIENEQFF. DNA of the CDR3: TGTGCCAGTAGTATAGAGAATGAGCAGTTCTTC.

The J gene is TRBJ2-3, the V gene TRBV7-8; TRBD2 matches at 12 bases. The ends lost 4 bases at V and 1 base at J; junction bases unmatched: 6. The CDR3 is made up of 17 amino acids. Germline-derived CDR1 and CDR2 are SGHVS and FQNEAQ. The CDR3 DNA reads as TGTGCCAGCAGCTCCCTAGCGGGAGGGGGGGGCACAGATACGCAGTATTTT. Translating gives CASSSLAGGGGTDTQYF.